This entry is about one T cell receptor (beta chain). The entry originates in a study of sequential checkpoint blockade in melanoma. About the study: After both sequences, patients received maintenance nivolumab. DNA from 91 pretreatment tumor samples underwent TCRβ immunosequencing.

Assay: immunoSEQ multiplex PCR; the TCRdb copy retains only in-frame clones and omits some. The table lists approximately 8,200 clones, about 25% of them singletons, with less than 6.5% in the top ten. Treatment indicated: randomized to nivolumab then ipilimumab (arm A) or the reverse (arm B). This clonotype originated in a human donor with melanoma. Specimen: tumor tissue (inferred from file names), collected from a patient given nivolumab and ipilimumab in sequence.

The CDR3 nucleotides are TGTGCTAGTGGTTTGGCCTTAAGCGGGTTTGGCGAGCAGTACTTC. This encodes CASGLALSGFGEQYF. V is TRBV12-5 and J is TRBJ2-7; a possible D gene is TRBD2 (6 bases). The germline V and J ends were trimmed by 1 base and 6 bases, with 16 bases remaining between them. Per germline, CDR1 LGHNT and CDR2 FRNRAP. The CDR3 runs to 15 residues.